Sequencing of this T cell receptor beta chain was carried out in a study of low-dose radiotherapy and immunotherapy resistance in tumors. This clonotype was recorded many times. It was with a constant-region primer and a V-primer adapter that TCRs were amplified over roughly 18 PCR cycles. Via MiXCR, TCRdb re-called the reads, giving one row per CDR3 protein. The sample shows tens of thousands of distinct CDR3 sequences, 12% of them seen only once. The CDR3 is 15 residues long. Germline lookup yields CDR1 SGHTA and CDR2 FQGNSA. V was trimmed by 2 bases and J by 3 bases, leaving 11 bases between them. Documented time point: before trial treatment.

The sequence was collected from a female donor with ovarian cancer. Material: PBMCs, obtained before treatment. The chain joins TRBV7-2 to TRBJ1-5; a weak D match, TRBD1 (6 bases). Here the CDR3 reads CASSLTPGDNQPQHF. The DNA of the CDR3 is TGTGCCAGCAGCTTAACTCCAGGGGACAATCAGCCCCAGCATTTT.